This entry lists 19 T cell receptor beta chains sequenced from one sample in a study of long-term antiretroviral therapy in people with HIV. Researchers ran immunoSEQ v3.0 at survey level. Sequencing used immunoSEQ multiplex PCR; TCRdb keeps in-frame clones, though not all of them. The sample lists more than 15,000 clones; less than 85% were seen once. The sequencing used unsorted PBMCs, collected 2.9 years after starting antiretroviral therapy. The source of these receptors is a woman aged 30 to 39 with HIV.

This clone was picked up one time. The chain combines TRBV7-8 with TRBJ2-3, with TRBD2 matching 14 bases. The germline V gene has CDR1 SGHVS and CDR2 FQNEAQ. J lost 1 base, V lost 3 bases, and 12 bases had no gene match. CDR3 size: 20 residues. This chain's CDR3 is CASSFVRAGLAGARTDTQYF. For the CDR3, the DNA is TGTGCCAGCAGCTTCGTAAGAGCGGGACTAGCGGGGGCCCGCACAGATACGCAGTATTTT.

This chain connects TRBV27 to TRBJ1-2; possibly TRBD1 for D (5 bases). The CDR3 contains 14 residues. V dropped 6 bases and J dropped 4 bases, with 15 bases sitting between them. Germline V lookup: CDR1 MNHEY, CDR2 SMNVEV (reference sequence). CDR3 in amino acids: CASSPGGEVYGYTF. DNA for the CDR3: TGTGCCAGCAGCCCGGGGGGGGAGGTCTATGGCTACACCTTC.

The genes are TRBV7-9 and TRBJ1-1; 7 bases align to TRBD1. The V gene end was trimmed by 4 bases and the J gene end by 4 bases; junction bases not matched to a gene: 6. Per germline, CDR1 SEHNR and CDR2 FQNEAQ (reference sequence). The CDR3 covers 14 residues. The chain's CDR3 is CASSSTGSSTEAFF. Here the CDR3 DNA reads TGTGCCAGCAGCTCGACAGGGAGTAGCACTGAAGCTTTCTTT.

V is TRBV6-5 and J is TRBJ1-1, with D tentatively TRBD1 (5 bases). V was pared by 4 bases and J by 0 bases, with 12 bases between. This CDR3 contains 15 residues. The germline gives CDR1 MNHEY, CDR2 SVGAGI. In DNA, the CDR3 is TGTGCCAGCAGTTCTCAGGGTCTTGTGAACACTGAAGCTTTCTTT. Translating it yields CASSSQGLVNTEAFF.

The rearrangement links TRBV9 to TRBJ1-2, with D perhaps TRBD1 (6 bases). V was cut by 0 bases and J by 0 bases, with 12 bases left in between. Germline-derived CDR1 and CDR2 are SGDLS and YYNGEE. The CDR3 loop spans 16 amino acids. CDR3 sequence reads: CASSVAGDGSNYGYTF. DNA for the CDR3: TGTGCCAGCAGCGTAGCAGGGGACGGTTCTAACTATGGCTACACCTTC.

The chain couples TRBV7-2 to TRBJ2-1; no firm D call. Trimming cost V 2 bases and J 5 bases, with 19 bases left between them. The CDR3 covers 17 residues. CDR1 and CDR2 from the germline V gene are SGHTA and FQGNSA. The CDR3 nucleotides are TGTGCCAGCAGCTTAATTGGCAGTTCAAAAAAGGACAATGAGCAGTTCTTC. It yields the protein CASSLIGSSKKDNEQFF.

The chain is built from TRBV10-2 and TRBJ1-2, with D possibly TRBD1 on 5 matching bases. Germline V gives CDR1 WSHSY, CDR2 SAAADI. The V gene lost 4 bases and the J gene lost 5 bases, with 14 bases spanning the gap. This CDR3 has 14 residues. The CDR3 DNA reads as TGCGCCAGCAGTGGAATAGGGGCACTTTATGGCTACACCTTC. As protein: CASSGIGALYGYTF.

The gene calls are TRBV5-8 and TRBJ2-5, with TRBD1 matching 7 bases. The germline V gene has CDR1 SGHTS and CDR2 YDEGEE. This CDR3 is built from 14 residues. The V gene end was trimmed by 4 bases and the J gene end by 5 bases; junction bases not matched to a gene: 8. The CDR3 DNA follows: TGTGCCAGCAGCCGTTTCGAGACAGGGGAGACCCAGTACTTC. As protein: CASSRFETGETQYF.

This clone came up a few times. The rearrangement uses TRBV11-3 and TRBJ2-2; 11 nucleotides agree with TRBD1. This CDR3 contains 15 residues. After removal of 5 bases from V and 5 bases from J, the junction contained 4 bases not matched to a gene. Germline-derived CDR1 and CDR2 are SGHNT and YENEEA. The CDR3 DNA follows: TGTGCCAGCAGCCTGGGACAGGGGGAAACCGGGGAGCTGTTTTTT. This encodes CASSLGQGETGELFF.

V usage is TRBV19 and J usage is TRBJ1-6; a weak D match, TRBD1 (5 bases). Germline-derived CDR1 and CDR2 are LNHDA and SQIVND (reference sequence). V lost 3 bases and J 0 bases, leaving 18 bases between the germline ends. This CDR3 is built from 19 residues. The CDR3 bases are TGTGCCAGTAGTATTGCCCGACAGCCGTACAGCTCCTATAATTCACCCCTCCACTTT. Protein: CASSIARQPYSSYNSPLHF.

The chain employs TRBV19 and TRBJ2-5; 8 nucleotides line up with TRBD1. The CDR3 extends over 16 amino acids. Germline-derived CDR1 and CDR2 are LNHDA and SQIVND (reference sequence). After removal of 1 base from V and 3 bases from J, the junction contained 7 bases not matched to a gene. This chain's CDR3 is CASSIGARGREETQYF. The CDR3 region has the DNA TGTGCCAGTAGTATAGGGGCCAGGGGGCGGGAAGAGACCCAGTACTTC.

The chain employs TRBV7-9 and TRBJ1-4, with D perhaps matching TRBD1 (5 bases). The CDR3 extends over 15 amino acids. Germline loops: CDR1 SEHNR, CDR2 FQNEAQ (reference sequence). Trimming shortened V by 1 base and J by 3 bases, and 9 bases separated the two germline ends. The CDR3 protein is CASSLGGTANEKLFF. CDR3 bases: TGTGCCAGCAGCTTAGGGGGGACGGCTAATGAAAAACTGTTTTTT.

A single count supports this clone. The V call is TRBV10-2, the J call TRBJ1-2; 8 bases are a match to TRBD1. The CDR3 is 14 residues long. Germline V gene sequence: CDR1 WSHSY, CDR2 SAAADI. With 6 bases clipped from V and 6 bases from J, the junction kept 9 bases outside the gene matches. CDR3 sequence: CASSVGQGVNGYTF. DNA of the CDR3: TGCGCCAGCAGCGTAGGACAGGGTGTTAATGGCTACACCTTC.

V gene TRBV6-1 combines with J gene TRBJ1-5; unclear D gene. The germline V gene encodes CDR1 MNHNS and CDR2 SASEGT. This CDR3 has 15 amino acids. The germline V and J ends were trimmed by 2 bases and 2 bases, with 10 bases remaining between them. CDR3 sequence reads: CASSETVVGNQPQHF. Written as DNA, the CDR3 is TGTGCCAGCAGTGAAACGGTAGTGGGCAATCAGCCCCAGCATTTT.

The genes are TRBV6-5 and TRBJ1-1; D perhaps matches TRBD1 (5 bases). Looked up from germline, CDR1 is MNHEY and CDR2 is SVGAGI. Trimming left V 6 bases short and J 2 bases short, with 13 bases between. This CDR3 region has 14 residues. CDR3 DNA: TGTGCCAGCAGAAGGCGGGGCGATAACACTGAAGCTTTCTTT. This gives the protein CASRRRGDNTEAFF.

The chain links TRBV11-1 to TRBJ1-1; 7 nucleotides align to TRBD1. This CDR3 comprises 17 residues. V lost 1 base and J lost 1; bases outside the gene matches: 9. The V gene's germline CDR1 is SGHAT and CDR2 FQDESV (reference sequence). DNA of the CDR3: TGTGCCAGCAGCTTAGTTCCCGGGACAGACCCGAACACTGAAGCTTTCTTT. Its translation is CASSLVPGTDPNTEAFF.

The gene calls are TRBV6-1 and TRBJ1-2, with D perhaps TRBD1 (5 bases). The CDR3 is 18 amino acids. Per the germline V gene, CDR1 is MNHNS and CDR2 is SASEGT. V was trimmed by 3 bases and J by 8 bases, leaving 28 bases between them. The CDR3 is CASSDLDPSPTRGWGYTF. In nucleotides, the CDR3 is TGTGCCAGCAGTGACCTAGACCCATCTCCGACACGGGGCTGGGGCTACACCTTC.

The chain is built from TRBV2 and TRBJ2-7, with D maybe TRBD1 (5 bases). The length of the CDR3 is 12 residues. The germline V gene encodes CDR1 SNHLY and CDR2 FYNNEI. V lost 4 bases and J 2 bases, leaving 6 bases between the germline ends. The CDR3 protein is CASSAGTYEQYV. In DNA form, the CDR3 reads TGTGCCAGCAGTGCAGGGACCTACGAGCAGTACGTC.

The chain combines TRBV6-1 with TRBJ1-1; 8 nucleotides line up with TRBD1. Germline assignment: CDR1 MNHNS and CDR2 SASEGT. This CDR3 is 13 amino acids long. V trimming: 5 bases; J trimming: 5 bases; junction bases outside the gene matches: 4. In nucleotides, the CDR3 is TGTGCCAGCAGTAAGACAGGGGATACTGAAGCTTTCTTT. Its translation: CASSKTGDTEAFF.